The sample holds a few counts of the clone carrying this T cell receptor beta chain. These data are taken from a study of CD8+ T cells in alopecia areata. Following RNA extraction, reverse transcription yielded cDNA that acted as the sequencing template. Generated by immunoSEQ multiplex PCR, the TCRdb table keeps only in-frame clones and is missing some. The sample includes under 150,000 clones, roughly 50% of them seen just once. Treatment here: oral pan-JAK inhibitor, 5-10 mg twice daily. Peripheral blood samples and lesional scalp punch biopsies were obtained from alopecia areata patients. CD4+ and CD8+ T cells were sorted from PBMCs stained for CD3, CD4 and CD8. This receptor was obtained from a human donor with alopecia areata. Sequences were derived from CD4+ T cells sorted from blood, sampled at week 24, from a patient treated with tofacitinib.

The CDR3 spells CASSSAGSYEQYF. The CDR3 nucleotides are TGTGCCAGCAGCTCGGCAGGGTCCTACGAGCAGTACTTC. The chain recombines TRBV7-6 with TRBJ2-7; possibly TRBD1 for D (5 bases). CDR1 is SGHVS, CDR2 FNYEAQ, per germline. V lost 4 bases and J lost 1, with 8 bases in between. The CDR3 runs to 13 residues.